Following are 9 T cell receptor beta chains from one sample sequenced in a study of cytomegalovirus exposure and HLA in healthy donors. The PCR used 60 Vbeta and 13 Jbeta primers. Assay used: immunoSEQ multiplex PCR; TCRdb lists only in-frame clones, some missing. The sample includes fewer than 150,000 clones, around 70% of them seen just once. The sample taken for sequencing was PBMCs. All receptors derive from a woman in her 30s in good health and CMV-seronegative.

This clone was detected only once. The rearrangement joins TRBV7-2 to TRBJ2-5, with 8 bases matching TRBD1. Trimming took 2 bases from V and 2 from J; bases not matched to a gene: 1. The CDR3 consists of 14 residues. Germline loops: CDR1 SGHTA, CDR2 FQGNSA. The CDR3 region has the DNA TGTGCCAGCAGCTTATGGACAGGGCAAGAGACCCAGTACTTC. This translates into CASSLWTGQETQYF. The entire variable domain, with the rest obtained from reference TRBV7-2 and TRBJ2-5, is as follows: GAGVSQSPSNKVTEKGKDVELRCDPISGHTALYWYRQSLGQGLEFLIYFQGNSAPDKSGLPSDRFSAERTGGSVSTLTIQRTQQEDSAVYLCASSLWTGQETQYFGPGTRLLVL.

This clone was seen just once. This chain links TRBV5-4 with TRBJ2-6, with 8 bases fitting TRBD2. J was trimmed by 3 bases and V by 4 bases; bases with no gene match: 3. This CDR3 is built from 15 residues. Germline V CDR1 and CDR2: SGHNT, YYREEE (reference sequence). In nucleotides, the CDR3 is TGTGCCAGCAGCGGGGGGACTAGTGGGGCCAACGTCCTGACTTTC. Translation: CASSGGTSGANVLTF.

The rearrangement links TRBV6-5 to TRBJ1-1; 8 nucleotides align to TRBD1. CDR3 size: 15 residues. V was pared by 6 bases and J by 7 bases, with 13 bases of the junction left unmatched. Germline values: CDR1 MNHEY, CDR2 SVGAGI. For the CDR3, the DNA is TGTGCCAGCAGCGCGCTCAGGGGGCGATATGATGAAGCTTTCTTT. This encodes CASSALRGRYDEAFF.

This clone has more than one count but fewer than ten. The chain recombines TRBV28 with TRBJ2-5; 8 bases map to TRBD1. V lost 2 bases and J lost 5; bases outside the gene matches: 7. Germline CDR1 reads MDHEN; CDR2 reads SYDVKM. The CDR3 runs to 15 residues. Here the CDR3 reads CASSLRLGDRETQYF. In DNA, the CDR3 is TGTGCCAGCAGTTTACGACTGGGGGACAGGGAGACCCAGTACTTC.

This chain uses TRBV11-2 with TRBJ2-3; D is undetermined. The germline V gene has CDR1 SGHAT and CDR2 FQNNGV. Trimming removed 0 bases from V and 0 bases from J, with 13 bases in between. This CDR3 contains 17 residues. In DNA, the CDR3 is TGTGCCAGCAGCTTAGAACAAAATAGCCTTAGCACAGATACGCAGTATTTT. The encoded protein is CASSLEQNSLSTDTQYF. The variable domain in full, completed from reference TRBV11-2 and TRBJ2-3, reads EAGVAQSPRYKIIEKRQSVAFWCNPISGHATLYWYQQILGQGPKLLIQFQNNGVVDDSQLPKDRFSAERLKGVDSTLKIQPAKLEDSAVYLCASSLEQNSLSTDTQYFGPGTRLTVL.

This clone was recorded once. The chain joins TRBV7-2 to TRBJ2-5; TRBD2 matches 7 bases. Losses at the gene ends were 0 bases for V and 5 bases for J; bases not matched to a gene: 12. The CDR3 covers 17 residues. Germline CDR1 reads SGHTA; CDR2 reads FQGNSA. CDR3 DNA: TGTGCCAGCAGCTTAGCGGCGGCCCCGGGGGGAAGGGAGACCCAGTACTTC. This translates into CASSLAAAPGGRETQYF.

The gene calls are TRBV2 and TRBJ2-2; D possibly corresponds to TRBD2 (5 bases). V was shortened by 8 bases and J by 7 bases, with 17 bases between the two germline ends. Germline lookup yields CDR1 SNHLY and CDR2 FYNNEI. The CDR3 runs to 14 residues. The CDR3 is CASLAGRWGGELFF. In nucleotides, the CDR3 is TGTGCCAGCCTTGCGGGTCGGTGGGGCGGGGAGCTGTTTTTT.

Here the CDR3 reads CASSLAPTGRTEAFF. CDR3 nucleotide sequence: TGTGCCAGCAGTTTAGCCCCGACAGGGAGGACTGAAGCTTTCTTT. The genes are TRBV28 and TRBJ1-1; 7 bases match TRBD1. With 2 bases clipped from V and 5 bases from J, the junction kept 8 bases outside the gene matches. The CDR3 is 15 residues long. Germline values: CDR1 MDHEN, CDR2 SYDVKM.

The chain carries TRBV30 and TRBJ2-7; D remains unclear. Trimming took 1 base from V and 6 from J, leaving 13 bases between them. The CDR3 spans 13 residues. CDR1 GTSNPN and CDR2 SVGIG come from the germline V gene (reference sequence). The DNA of the CDR3 is TGTGCCTGGAGTGGATTTGGTAGTGGCGAGCAGTACTTC. Its protein is CAWSGFGSGEQYF.